One and the same sample provided the 26 T cell receptor beta chains below, sequenced in a study of blood T cell repertoires in COVID-19. TCRdb keeps only in-frame clones here, not all; method: immunoSEQ multiplex PCR. The table includes roughly 150,000 clones, 80% to 90% detected once. Sequenced material: peripheral blood. These TCRs come from an older woman who had recovered from COVID-19.

The gene calls are TRBV13 and TRBJ2-7; D not certain. The V end lost 5 bases, the J end lost 0 bases, and 8 bases lay between the germline ends. The germline V gene has CDR1 PRHDT and CDR2 FYEKMQ (reference sequence). The CDR3 runs to 13 residues. This CDR3 reads CASSPESSYEQYF. Written as DNA, the CDR3 is TGTGCCAGCAGCCCCGAGAGCTCCTACGAGCAGTACTTC. Drawing the rest from reference TRBV13 and TRBJ2-7, the complete variable domain is AAGVIQSPRHLIKEKRETATLKCYPIPRHDTVYWYQQGPGQDPQFLISFYEKMQSDKGSIPDRFSAQQFSDYHSELNMSSLELGDSALYFCASSPESSYEQYFGPGTRLTVT.

The V call is TRBV19, the J call TRBJ1-4; maybe TRBD1 (6 bases). The germline CDR1 and CDR2 sequences are LNHDA and SQIVND (reference sequence). Trimming cost V 8 bases and J 5 bases, with 15 bases left between them. The CDR3 is made up of 14 amino acids. The CDR3 DNA follows: TGTGCCAGTGGACAGACGGAGGCAAATGAAAAACTGTTTTTT. Protein: CASGQTEANEKLFF.

The rearrangement links TRBV19 to TRBJ1-2; a possible D gene is TRBD1 (5 bases). Trimming shortened V by 7 bases and J by 2 bases, and 17 bases separated the two germline ends. The CDR3 is 15 residues long. CDR1 and CDR2 from the germline V gene are LNHDA and SQIVND (reference sequence). The CDR3 bases are TGTGCCAGTAACTTCGGGACTCGCCTAAACTATGGCTACACCTTC. Translation: CASNFGTRLNYGYTF.

The rearrangement joins TRBV7-2 to TRBJ1-2, with D possibly being TRBD1 (6 bases). This CDR3 is 14 amino acids long. The germline CDR1 and CDR2 sequences are SGHTA and FQGNSA. Trimming pared 4 bases from V and 11 bases from J, leaving 20 bases between. CDR3 nucleotide sequence: TGTGCCAGCAGCTCTGGGGGGGCCCCGCGAGGGTACACCTTC. This translates into CASSSGGAPRGYTF.

The rearrangement links TRBV6-6 to TRBJ1-3, with TRBD1 matching over 8 bases. The CDR3 consists of 14 residues. After removal of 6 bases from V and 4 bases from J, the junction contained 5 bases not matched to a gene. Germline CDR1 and CDR2: MNHNY and SVGAGI (reference sequence). This chain's CDR3 is CASRPRGPGNTIYF. The CDR3 region has the DNA TGTGCCAGCAGGCCCAGGGGGCCCGGAAACACCATATATTTT.

The J gene is TRBJ1-5, the V gene TRBV2, with D perhaps TRBD1 (6 bases). The CDR3 totals 14 residues. The V gene's germline CDR1 is SNHLY and CDR2 FYNNEI. Trimming cost V 6 bases and J 3 bases, with 12 bases left between them. The CDR3 DNA reads as TGTGCCAGCAGCATTACAGGGTCCAATCAGCCCCAGCATTTT. Translating it yields CASSITGSNQPQHF. The full variable domain, with the rest looked up from reference TRBV2 and TRBJ1-5, is EPEVTQTPSHQVTQMGQEVILRCVPISNHLYFYWYRQILGQKVEFLVSFYNNEISEKSEIFDDQFSVERPDGSNFTLKIRSTKLEDSAMYFCASSITGSNQPQHFGDGTRLSIL.

The rearrangement uses TRBV28 and TRBJ2-7, with 8 positions matching TRBD2. CDR3 size: 12 residues. Germline V gene sequence: CDR1 MDHEN, CDR2 SYDVKM. The V gene end was trimmed by 6 bases and the J gene end by 7 bases; junction bases not matched to a gene: 5. As DNA, the CDR3 is TGTGCCAGCAGCCGGACTAGCCGAGAGCAGTACTTC. It translates to CASSRTSREQYF.

V gene TRBV5-1 combines with J gene TRBJ2-7, with a tentative D call TRBD2 (6 bases). The CDR3 has 14 residues. CDR1 and CDR2 (germline): SGHRS, YFSETQ. V shed 0 bases and J shed 0 bases, with 7 bases lying between them. CDR3 sequence: CASSLDGSSYEQYF. The CDR3 nucleotides read TGCGCCAGCAGCTTGGACGGGAGCTCCTACGAGCAGTACTTC. The whole variable domain, filled in from reference TRBV5-1 and TRBJ2-7, reads KAGVTQTPRYLIKTRGQQVTLSCSPISGHRSVSWYQQTPGQGLQFLFEYFSETQRNKGNFPGRFSGRQFSNSRSEMNVSTLELGDSALYLCASSLDGSSYEQYFGPGTRLTVT.

As concerns this clone: The sample has other DNA sequences that encode this CDR3 too. The chain combines TRBV5-1 with TRBJ2-3; no definite D call. From germline, CDR1 is SGHRS and CDR2 YFSETQ. V shed 2 bases and J shed 1 base, with 5 bases lying between them. This CDR3 is 13 amino acids long. This chain's CDR3 is CASSFPGTDTQYF. CDR3 nucleotides: TGCGCCAGCAGCTTTCCGGGCACAGATACGCAGTATTTT.

This clone has a single count. This rearrangement joins TRBV6-5 to TRBJ2-7; D is perhaps TRBD2 (6 bases). The CDR3 consists of 15 residues. CDR1 MNHEY and CDR2 SVGAGI come from the germline V gene. The ends were cut back, 2 bases at V and 0 bases at J, with 11 bases in the middle. The CDR3 DNA sequence: TGTGCCAGCAGTTACGGTAGTAGCGGCTCCTACGAGCAGTACTTC. Translation gives CASSYGSSGSYEQYF.

The chain carries TRBV2 and TRBJ1-2, with D perhaps TRBD1 (5 bases). The CDR3 loop spans 15 amino acids. CDR1 is SNHLY, CDR2 FYNNEI, per germline. V gave up 1 base and J gave up 8 bases, with 17 bases separating them. The CDR3 loop is CASSEDQGPRRGYTF. DNA for the CDR3: TGTGCCAGCAGTGAAGATCAGGGTCCACGTCGCGGCTACACCTTC.

By proportion, this clone is medium-sized. This chain links TRBV7-9 with TRBJ2-5, with D tentatively TRBD2 (6 bases). V lost 5 bases and J 5 bases, leaving 15 bases between the germline ends. Germline lookup yields CDR1 SEHNR and CDR2 FQNEAQ (reference sequence). This CDR3 is 14 amino acids long. CDR3 region: CASSTPGDRETQYF. CDR3 nucleotides: TGTGCCAGCAGCACCCCGGGGGATAGGGAGACCCAGTACTTC.

V and J are TRBV6-2 or TRBV6-3 and TRBJ1-2; D is uncertain. CDR1 and CDR2 from the germline V gene are MNHEY and SVGEGT. The ends were cut back, 2 bases at V and 7 bases at J, with 5 bases in the middle. The CDR3 loop spans 11 amino acids. The CDR3, as DNA: TGTGCCAGCAGTTACCCCGGTGGCTACACCTTC. Its protein product is CASSYPGGYTF.

This rearrangement joins TRBV5-1 to TRBJ1-1; D may be TRBD1 (5 bases). Trimming took 4 bases from V and 1 from J, leaving 14 bases between them. In germline, CDR1 is SGHRS, CDR2 YFSETQ. The CDR3 covers 15 residues. CDR3 amino acids: CASSPTGLRNTEAFF. For the CDR3, the DNA is TGCGCCAGCAGCCCTACGGGACTCCGGAACACTGAAGCTTTCTTT.

This chain joins TRBV11-2 and TRBJ2-1; maybe TRBD2 (6 bases). The CDR3 is made up of 15 amino acids. V lost 4 bases to trimming and J lost 0 bases, with 10 bases between them. Germline assignment: CDR1 SGHAT and CDR2 FQNNGV. CDR3 coding DNA: TGTGCCAGCAGCTACGCGGGAAACTCCTACAATGAGCAGTTCTTC. Its translation: CASSYAGNSYNEQFF.

The chain carries TRBV10-2 and TRBJ1-4, with 9 bases fitting TRBD1. V dropped 5 bases and J dropped 2; count of bases not matched to a gene: 3. CDR3 length equals 15 residues. CDR1 is WSHSY, CDR2 SAAADI, per germline. CDR3 nucleotides: TGCGCCAGCAGTTGGGGGACAGGGACTAATGAAAAACTGTTTTTT. This encodes CASSWGTGTNEKLFF.

The chain uses TRBV7-3 and TRBJ2-3; 9 nucleotides line up with TRBD2. Per germline, CDR1 SGHTA and CDR2 FQGTGA. The trim removed 5 bases at V and 6 bases at J, leaving 9 bases unmatched. The CDR3 totals 15 residues. The CDR3 protein is CASSPSSGSRDTQYF. The CDR3 nucleotides are TGTGCCAGCAGCCCAAGTAGCGGGAGTAGGGATACGCAGTATTTT.

The chain carries TRBV28 and TRBJ1-5; the D gene is possibly TRBD1 (5 bases). CDR1 and CDR2 (germline): MDHEN, SYDVKM. The CDR3 length is 14 residues. V dropped 0 bases and J dropped 5 bases, with 8 bases sitting between them. CDR3: CASSLWEGYQPQHF. The CDR3 coding sequence is TGTGCCAGCAGTTTATGGGAGGGGTATCAGCCCCAGCATTTT.

This clone was picked up one time. V usage is TRBV25-1 and J usage is TRBJ2-5, with 7 bases matching TRBD1. This CDR3 has 14 residues. Germline assignment: CDR1 MGHDK and CDR2 SYGVNS. V lost 3 bases to trimming and J lost 5 bases; unmatched junction nucleotides: 6. The CDR3 region is CASSDGQVTETQYF. The CDR3 DNA reads as TGTGCCAGCAGTGACGGACAGGTGACCGAGACCCAGTACTTC.

This chain links TRBV4-1 with TRBJ2-7; 13 bases line up with TRBD2. This CDR3 has 16 amino acids. The trim removed 0 bases at V and 4 bases at J, leaving 3 bases unmatched. In germline, CDR1 is MGHRA, CDR2 YSYEKL. The CDR3 sequence is CASSQEGTSGDYEQYF. The CDR3 region has the DNA TGCGCCAGCAGCCAAGAAGGGACTAGCGGGGATTACGAGCAGTACTTC.

This clone was detected only once. The chain couples TRBV14 to TRBJ2-1; 9 bases map to TRBD1. CDR1 SGHDN and CDR2 FVKESK come from the germline V gene. The CDR3 is 20 amino acids. V dropped 2 bases and J dropped 0; count of bases not matched to a gene: 14. The CDR3 DNA follows: TGTGCCAGCAGCCAACTTCCGGGACAGGGAAGGTTTTTCTCCTACAATGAGCAGTTCTTC. As protein: CASSQLPGQGRFFSYNEQFF. Filled out from reference TRBV14 and TRBJ2-1, the complete variable domain reads EAGVTQFPSHSVIEKGQTVTLRCDPISGHDNLYWYRRVMGKEIKFLLHFVKESKQDESGMPNNRFLAERTGGTYSTLKVQPAELEDSGVYFCASSQLPGQGRFFSYNEQFFGPGTRLTVL.

This clone came up once. The rearrangement links TRBV5-1 to TRBJ1-3; no reliable D call. The CDR3 runs to 13 residues. Germline values: CDR1 SGHRS, CDR2 YFSETQ. Trimming shortened V by 0 bases and J by 4 bases, and 5 bases separated the two germline ends. CDR3 amino acids: CASSLGIGNTIYF. CDR3 DNA sequence: TGCGCCAGCAGCTTGGGTATCGGAAACACCATATATTTT.

The rearrangement uses TRBV11-2 and TRBJ2-5; D might be TRBD2 (6 bases). Germline V gene sequence: CDR1 SGHAT, CDR2 FQNNGV. V lost 5 bases and J 6 bases, leaving 16 bases between the germline ends. There are 14 residues in the CDR3. CDR3 nucleotide sequence: TGTGCCAGCAGCCCAGCGGGCAGGGAGAAGACCCAGTACTTC. It translates to CASSPAGREKTQYF.

The rearrangement joins TRBV5-1 to TRBJ1-1; possible D gene TRBD1, 6 bases. CDR1 SGHRS and CDR2 YFSETQ come from the germline V gene. The CDR3 sequence is 14 residues long. Trimming stripped 4 bases from V and 4 bases from J, with 14 bases between. The CDR3 DNA reads TGCGCCAGCAGCCCGCTGACAGGTGGCACTGAAGCTTTCTTT. This gives the protein CASSPLTGGTEAFF. Together with reference TRBV5-1 and TRBJ1-1, the CDR3 gives the full variable domain: KAGVTQTPRYLIKTRGQQVTLSCSPISGHRSVSWYQQTPGQGLQFLFEYFSETQRNKGNFPGRFSGRQFSNSRSEMNVSTLELGDSALYLCASSPLTGGTEAFFGQGTRLTVV.

The genes are TRBV3-1 (or the pseudogene TRBV3-2) and TRBJ1-3; possibly TRBD1 for D (6 bases). The CDR3 consists of 19 residues. In germline, CDR1 is LGHDT, CDR2 YNNKEL (reference sequence). The ends were cut back, 0 bases at V and 2 bases at J, with 20 bases in the middle. CDR3 nucleotide sequence: TGTGCCAGCAGCCAAGACCCCACCCCCCGGGGACAACCTGGAAACACCATATATTTT. Encoded protein: CASSQDPTPRGQPGNTIYF.

This chain links TRBV9 with TRBJ1-1; D possibly corresponds to TRBD1 (5 bases). Germline V gene sequence: CDR1 SGDLS, CDR2 YYNGEE. Trimming cost V 4 bases and J 11 bases, with 21 bases left between them. The CDR3 covers 14 residues. CDR3 sequence: CASSPSPSGPGAFF. In nucleotides, the CDR3 is TGTGCCAGCAGCCCCAGTCCCTCAGGGCCTGGGGCTTTCTTT.